Included here is one T cell receptor beta chain sequence, with context. The sample belongs to a study of T cells after yellow fever vaccination. TCRdb analysed the 5' RACE reads with MiXCR anew, one entry per CDR3 protein. The sample holds about 120,000 distinct CDR3 sequences; roughly 8.2% are singletons and the top ten take 40%. The material sequenced was CD8+ T cells sorted from PBMCs, taken on the day of the yellow fever booster vaccination. The TCR sequence derives from a man younger than 35 who received the YFV17D yellow fever vaccine.

CDR3 in amino acids: CASSLDPGTGDHEQFF. The DNA for the CDR3 is TGTGCCAGCAGCTTAGACCCCGGGACAGGCGATCATGAGCAGTTCTTC. V and J are TRBV7-7 and TRBJ2-1; TRBD1 aligns across 8 bases. The CDR3 has 16 amino acids. Germline trimming cut 1 base from V and 8 bases from J; bases unmatched to any gene: 10. CDR1 and CDR2 from the germline V gene are SSHAT and FNYEAQ (reference sequence). The whole variable domain, filled in from reference TRBV7-7 and TRBJ2-1, reads GAGVSQSPRYKVTKRGQDVTLRCDPISSHATLYWYQQALGQGPEFLTYFNYEAQPDKSGLPSDRFSAERPEGSISTLTIQRTEQRDSAMYRCASSLDPGTGDHEQFFGPGTRLTVL.